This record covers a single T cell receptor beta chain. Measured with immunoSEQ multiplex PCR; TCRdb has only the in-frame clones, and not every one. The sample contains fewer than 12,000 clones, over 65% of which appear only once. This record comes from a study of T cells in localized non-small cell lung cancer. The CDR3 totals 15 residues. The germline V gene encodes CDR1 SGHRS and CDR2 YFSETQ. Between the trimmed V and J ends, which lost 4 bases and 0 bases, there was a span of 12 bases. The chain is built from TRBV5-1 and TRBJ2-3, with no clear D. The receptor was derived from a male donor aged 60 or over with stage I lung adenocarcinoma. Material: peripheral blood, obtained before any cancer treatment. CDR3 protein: CASSADLSSTDTQYF. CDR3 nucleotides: TGCGCCAGCAGCGCGGATCTATCCAGCACAGATACGCAGTATTTT.